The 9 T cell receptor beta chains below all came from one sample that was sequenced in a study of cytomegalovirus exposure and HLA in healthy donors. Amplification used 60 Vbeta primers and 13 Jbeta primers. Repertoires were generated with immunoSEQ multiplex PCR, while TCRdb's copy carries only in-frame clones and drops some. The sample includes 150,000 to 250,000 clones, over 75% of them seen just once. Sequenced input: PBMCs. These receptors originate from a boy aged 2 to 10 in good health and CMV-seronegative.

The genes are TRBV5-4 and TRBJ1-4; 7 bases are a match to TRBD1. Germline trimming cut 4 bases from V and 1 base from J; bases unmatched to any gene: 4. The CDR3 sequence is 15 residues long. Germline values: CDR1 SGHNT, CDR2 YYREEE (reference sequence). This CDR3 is CASSPRQGTNEKLFF. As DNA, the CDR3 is TGTGCCAGCAGCCCCAGACAGGGAACTAATGAAAAACTGTTTTTT.

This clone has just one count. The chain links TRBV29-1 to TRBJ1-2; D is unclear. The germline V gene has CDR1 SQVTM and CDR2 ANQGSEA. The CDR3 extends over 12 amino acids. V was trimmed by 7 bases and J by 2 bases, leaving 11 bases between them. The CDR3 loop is CSAGRLNYGYTF. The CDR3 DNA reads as TGCAGCGCGGGGAGGTTAAACTATGGCTACACCTTC.

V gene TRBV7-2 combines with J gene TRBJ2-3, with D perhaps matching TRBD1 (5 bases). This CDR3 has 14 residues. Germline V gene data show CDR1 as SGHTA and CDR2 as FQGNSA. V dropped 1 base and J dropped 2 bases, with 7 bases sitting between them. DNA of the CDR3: TGTGCCAGCAGCTTAGAGACAGACACAGATACGCAGTATTTT. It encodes CASSLETDTDTQYF.

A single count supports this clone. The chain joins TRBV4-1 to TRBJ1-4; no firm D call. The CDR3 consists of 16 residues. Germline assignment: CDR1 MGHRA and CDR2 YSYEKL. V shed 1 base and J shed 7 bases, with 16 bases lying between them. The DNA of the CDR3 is TGCGCCAGCAGCCAAGGCCGTGCCTCGGCAGGTGAAAAACTGTTTTTT. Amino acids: CASSQGRASAGEKLFF.

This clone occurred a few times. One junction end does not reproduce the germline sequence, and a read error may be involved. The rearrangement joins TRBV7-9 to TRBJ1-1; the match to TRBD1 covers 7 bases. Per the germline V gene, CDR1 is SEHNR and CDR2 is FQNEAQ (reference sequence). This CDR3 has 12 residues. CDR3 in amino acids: CSSSPQGSEAFF. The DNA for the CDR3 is TGTTCCAGCAGCCCACAGGGGTCTGAAGCTTTCTTT.

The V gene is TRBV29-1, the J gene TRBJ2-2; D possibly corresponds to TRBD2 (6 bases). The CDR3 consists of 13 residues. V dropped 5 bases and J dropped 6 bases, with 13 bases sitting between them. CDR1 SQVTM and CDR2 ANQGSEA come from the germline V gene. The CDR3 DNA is TGCAGCGTTAGGAGGGTATTTTCCGGGGAGCTGTTTTTT. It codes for CSVRRVFSGELFF.

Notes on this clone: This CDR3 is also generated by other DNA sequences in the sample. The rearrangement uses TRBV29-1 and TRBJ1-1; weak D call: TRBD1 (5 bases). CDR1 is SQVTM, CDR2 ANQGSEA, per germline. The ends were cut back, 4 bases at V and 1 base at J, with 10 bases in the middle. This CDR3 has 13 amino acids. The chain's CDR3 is CSVGGRANTEAFF. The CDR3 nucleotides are TGCAGCGTTGGAGGCAGGGCGAACACTGAAGCTTTCTTT.

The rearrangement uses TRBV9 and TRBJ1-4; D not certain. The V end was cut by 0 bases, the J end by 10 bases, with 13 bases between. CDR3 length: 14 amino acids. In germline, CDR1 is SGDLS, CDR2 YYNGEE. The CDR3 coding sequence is TGTGCCAGCAGCGTAGAAAGGGCCAGCGGAAAACTGTTTTTT. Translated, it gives CASSVERASGKLFF.

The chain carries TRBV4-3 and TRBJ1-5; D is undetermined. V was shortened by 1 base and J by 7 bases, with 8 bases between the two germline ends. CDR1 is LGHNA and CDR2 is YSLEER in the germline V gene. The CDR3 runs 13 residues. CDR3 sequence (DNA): TGCGCCAGCAGCCAAGGTCGAGGGCAGCCCCAGCATTTT. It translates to CASSQGRGQPQHF.